This TCR beta chain was recorded in a study of T cell responses to AZD1222 COVID-19 vaccine. Assay used: immunoSEQ multiplex PCR; TCRdb lists only in-frame clones, some missing. The table lists about 97,000 clones, 70% to 90% of them singletons. The CDR3 consists of 16 residues. The ends were cut back, 2 bases at V and 3 bases at J, with 16 bases in the middle. From germline, CDR1 is LGHDT and CDR2 YNNKEL (reference sequence). The receptor was derived from an adult in good health. V gene TRBV3-1 (or the pseudogene TRBV3-2) combines with J gene TRBJ1-2, with D perhaps matching TRBD1 (5 bases). Sequencing used peripheral blood, obtained on day 0 of AZD1222 vaccination. The CDR3 DNA sequence: TGTGCCAGCAGCCAAACTAACGAACCGGGACACTATGGCTACACCTTC. Translated: CASSQTNEPGHYGYTF.